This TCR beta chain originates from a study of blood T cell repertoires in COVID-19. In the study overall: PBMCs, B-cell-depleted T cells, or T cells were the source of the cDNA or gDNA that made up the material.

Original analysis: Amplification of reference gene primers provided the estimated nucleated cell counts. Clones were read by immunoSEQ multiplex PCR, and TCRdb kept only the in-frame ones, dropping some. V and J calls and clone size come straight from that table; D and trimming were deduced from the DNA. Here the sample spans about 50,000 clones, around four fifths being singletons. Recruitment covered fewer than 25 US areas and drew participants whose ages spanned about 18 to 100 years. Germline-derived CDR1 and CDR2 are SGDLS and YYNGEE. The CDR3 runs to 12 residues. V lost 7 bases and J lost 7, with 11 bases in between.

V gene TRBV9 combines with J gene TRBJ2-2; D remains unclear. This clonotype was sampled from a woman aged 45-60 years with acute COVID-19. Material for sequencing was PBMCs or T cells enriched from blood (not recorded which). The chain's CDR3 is CASENSNGELFF. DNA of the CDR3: TGTGCCAGCGAGAACTCCAACGGGGAGCTGTTTTTT.